This T cell receptor beta chain was captured in a study of T-cell reconstitution after alpha-beta-depleted transplantation in children (dated by TCRdb to 2016 to 2017). For the study in its entirety: Using TCR repertoire profiling, the study quantitatively followed how T-cell immune reconstitution unfolded in children after TCRalphabeta/CD19-depleted allogeneic hematopoietic cell transplantation.

Library generation was performed with PCR. Sequencing instrument: Illumina HiSeq 2500. TCR libraries were prepared with molecular barcoding, using unique molecular identifiers to normalize TCRbeta repertoire quantification. Through fastp at Q25 and MiXCR, TCRdb rebuilt clones from the public reads, retaining in-frame beta chains. Each entry is one CDR3 protein sequence, shown with its most common DNA and genes. The sample yields about 610,000 distinct CDR3 sequences; about 10% were counted once. 3.5% to 5% of the sample goes to the ten largest clones. As for this clonotype: The antigen it recognizes is unknown. No qualities accompany the bases; no much larger clone lies one base away.

The CDR3 holds 13 amino acids from the cysteine to the phenylalanine. Solely the CDR3 DNA is kept, with 39 bases framed from the first base. Trimming costs V 6 bases and J 4 bases, and their ends lie 11 bases apart. Here the sequenced sample was PBMCs from the stem cell graft donor, taken from the stem cell graft. The sequence derives from a human donor who donated a stem cell graft to a child with acute myeloid leukemia. The sequence is built from TRBV12-3 or TRBV12-4 and TRBJ2-3, with the D gene call left open. The DNA sequence is as follows: TGTGCCAGCAGGACCTGGGGTTCAGATACGCAGTATTTT. The encoded protein is CASRTWGSDTQYF.